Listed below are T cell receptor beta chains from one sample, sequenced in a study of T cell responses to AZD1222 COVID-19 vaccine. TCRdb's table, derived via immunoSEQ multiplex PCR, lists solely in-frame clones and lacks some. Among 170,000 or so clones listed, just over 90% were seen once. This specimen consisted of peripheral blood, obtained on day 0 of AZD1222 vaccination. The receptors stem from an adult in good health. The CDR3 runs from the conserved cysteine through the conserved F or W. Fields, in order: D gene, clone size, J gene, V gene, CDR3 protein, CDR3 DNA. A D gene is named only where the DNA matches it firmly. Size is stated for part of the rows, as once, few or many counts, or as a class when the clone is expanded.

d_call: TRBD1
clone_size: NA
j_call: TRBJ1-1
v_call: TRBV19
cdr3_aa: CASSALQVSGQGWVKRITEAFF
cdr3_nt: TGTGCCAGTAGTGCCCTCCAGGTCTCTGGACAGGGGTGGGTGAAGAGAATTACTGAAGCTTTCTTT

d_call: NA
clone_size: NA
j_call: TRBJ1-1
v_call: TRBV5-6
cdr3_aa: CASSLMRGRRNTEAFF
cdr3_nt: TGTGCCAGCAGCTTGATGAGGGGCCGGAGGAACACTGAAGCTTTCTTT

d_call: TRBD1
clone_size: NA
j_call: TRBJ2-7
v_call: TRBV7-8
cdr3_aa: CASSEGTGVGYEQYF
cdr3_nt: TGTGCCAGCAGCGAGGGGACAGGGGTGGGCTACGAGCAGTACTTC

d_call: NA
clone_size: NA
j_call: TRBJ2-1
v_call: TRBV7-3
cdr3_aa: CASHLPVKGRGHNEQFF
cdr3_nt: TGTGCCAGCCACCTCCCCGTGAAGGGAAGAGGTCACAATGAGCAGTTCTTC

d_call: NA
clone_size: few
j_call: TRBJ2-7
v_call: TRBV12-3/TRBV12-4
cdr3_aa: CASSFSAPYEQYF
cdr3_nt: TGTGCCAGCAGTTTTTCAGCCCCCTACGAGCAGTACTTC

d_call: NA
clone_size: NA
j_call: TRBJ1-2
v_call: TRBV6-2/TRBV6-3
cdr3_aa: CASSYGGGNYGYTF
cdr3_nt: TGTGCCAGCAGTTACGGGGGTGGGAACTATGGCTACACCTTC

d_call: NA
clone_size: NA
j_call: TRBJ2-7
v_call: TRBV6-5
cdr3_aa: CASNQGGSYEQYF
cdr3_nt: TGTGCCAGCAACCAGGGGGGCTCCTACGAGCAGTACTTC

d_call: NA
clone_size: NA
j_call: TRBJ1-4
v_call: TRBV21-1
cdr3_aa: CASSKAGPGVRNEKLFF
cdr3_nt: TGTGCCAGCAGCAAAGCGGGCCCAGGGGTGAGGAATGAAAAACTGTTTTTT

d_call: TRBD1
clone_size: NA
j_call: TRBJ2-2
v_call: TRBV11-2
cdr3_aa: CASSLGQGLPGELFF
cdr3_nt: TGTGCCAGCAGCTTAGGACAGGGTTTGCCCGGGGAGCTGTTTTTT

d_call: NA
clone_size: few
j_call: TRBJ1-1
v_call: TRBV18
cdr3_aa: CASSLHGDTEAFF
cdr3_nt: TGTGCCAGCTCACTTCATGGGGACACTGAAGCTTTCTTT

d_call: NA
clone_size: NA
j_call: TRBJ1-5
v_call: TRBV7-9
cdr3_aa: CASSFSWGDQPQHF
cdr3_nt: TGTGCCAGCAGCTTTAGCTGGGGGGATCAGCCCCAGCATTTT

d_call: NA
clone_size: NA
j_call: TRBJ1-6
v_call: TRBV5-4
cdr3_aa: CASSLAGVGGINSPLHF
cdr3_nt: TGTGCCAGCAGCTTGGCCGGGGTTGGCGGGATTAATTCACCCCTCCACTTT

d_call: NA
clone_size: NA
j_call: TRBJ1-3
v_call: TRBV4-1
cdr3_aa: CASSQAPALEETIYF
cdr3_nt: TGCGCCAGCAGCCAAGCCCCGGCGCTGGAGGAGACCATATATTTT

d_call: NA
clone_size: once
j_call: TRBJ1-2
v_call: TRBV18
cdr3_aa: CASSPLTEIYGYTF
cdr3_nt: TGTGCCAGCTCACCTTTGACAGAAATCTATGGCTACACCTTC

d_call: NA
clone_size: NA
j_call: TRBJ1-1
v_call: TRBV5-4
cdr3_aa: CASSFGGSYGIGTEAFF
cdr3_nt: TGTGCCAGCAGCTTTGGGGGGTCGTACGGAATTGGCACTGAAGCTTTCTTT

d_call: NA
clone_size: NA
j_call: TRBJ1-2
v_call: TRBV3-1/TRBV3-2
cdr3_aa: CASSQPQVYGYTF
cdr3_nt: TGTGCCAGCAGCCAACCCCAGGTCTATGGCTACACCTTC

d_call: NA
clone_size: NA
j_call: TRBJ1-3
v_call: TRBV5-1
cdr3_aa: CASSRDGISGNTIYF
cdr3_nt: TGCGCCAGCTCCCGGGACGGGATCTCTGGAAACACCATATATTTT

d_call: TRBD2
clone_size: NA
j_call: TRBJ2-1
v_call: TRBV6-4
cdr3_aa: CASSDPTSGDHNEQFF
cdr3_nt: TGTGCCAGCAGTGACCCGACTAGCGGGGACCACAATGAGCAGTTCTTC

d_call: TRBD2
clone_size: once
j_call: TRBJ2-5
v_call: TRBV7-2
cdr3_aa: CASSYQRGGSETQYF
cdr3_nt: TGTGCCAGCAGCTATCAGCGGGGGGGCTCGGAGACCCAGTACTTC

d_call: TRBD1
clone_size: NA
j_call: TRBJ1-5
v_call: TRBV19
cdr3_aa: CASSMGTGHSNQPQHF
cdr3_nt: TGTGCCAGTAGTATGGGGACAGGACATAGCAATCAGCCCCAGCATTTT

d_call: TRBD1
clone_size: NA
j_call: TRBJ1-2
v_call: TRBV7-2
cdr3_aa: CASSSDGLRGSRGYTF
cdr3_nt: TGTGCCAGCAGCTCGGACGGACTCAGGGGGAGTAGGGGCTACACCTTC

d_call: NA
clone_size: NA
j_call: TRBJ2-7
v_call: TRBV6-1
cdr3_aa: CASSDPGSSSYEQYF
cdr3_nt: TGTGCCAGCAGTGACCCGGGGAGCTCCTCCTACGAGCAGTACTTC

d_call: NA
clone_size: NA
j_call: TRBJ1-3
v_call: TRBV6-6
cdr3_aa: CASSRDTSSGNTIYF
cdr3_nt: TGTGCCAGCAGTCGGGACACGAGCTCTGGAAACACCATATATTTT

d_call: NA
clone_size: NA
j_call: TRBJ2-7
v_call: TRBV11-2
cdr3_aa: CASRFLGGGYYEQYF
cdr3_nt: TGTGCCAGCAGGTTCCTAGGGGGGGGTTACTACGAGCAGTACTTC

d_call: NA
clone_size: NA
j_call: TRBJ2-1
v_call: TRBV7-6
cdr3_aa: CASSLSGGLYNEQFF
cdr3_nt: TGTGCCAGCAGCTTAAGTGGGGGCCTATACAATGAGCAGTTCTTC

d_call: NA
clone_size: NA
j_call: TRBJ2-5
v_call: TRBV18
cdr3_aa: CASSQQGRRETQYF
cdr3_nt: TGTGCCAGCTCCCAACAGGGACGACGCGAGACCCAGTACTTC

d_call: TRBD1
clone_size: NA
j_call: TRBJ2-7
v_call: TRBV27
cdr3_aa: CASSFRVSGGGEQYF
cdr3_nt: TGTGCCAGCAGTTTTCGGGTTTCAGGGGGCGGCGAGCAGTACTTC

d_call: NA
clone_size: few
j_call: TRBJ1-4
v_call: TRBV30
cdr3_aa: CAWSVLRANEKLFF
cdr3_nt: TGTGCCTGGAGTGTACTTAGAGCTAATGAAAAACTGTTTTTT

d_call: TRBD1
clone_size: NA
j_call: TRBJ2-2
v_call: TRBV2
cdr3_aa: CASRENRGNTGELFF
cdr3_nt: TGTGCCAGCAGGGAAAACAGGGGGAACACCGGGGAGCTGTTTTTT

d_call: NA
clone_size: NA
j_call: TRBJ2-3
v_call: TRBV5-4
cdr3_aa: CASSSPSTDTQYF
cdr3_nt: TGTGCCAGCAGCTCGCCGTCGACAGATACGCAGTATTTT

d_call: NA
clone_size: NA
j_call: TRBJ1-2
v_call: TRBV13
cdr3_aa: CASSKTGPSYGYTF
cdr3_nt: TGTGCCAGCAGCAAGACAGGTCCCAGCTATGGCTACACCTTC

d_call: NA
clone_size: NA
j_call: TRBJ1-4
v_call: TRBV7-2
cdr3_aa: CASSSSGAAREKLFF
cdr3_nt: TGTGCCAGCAGCTCGTCAGGGGCAGCGCGAGAAAAACTGTTTTTT

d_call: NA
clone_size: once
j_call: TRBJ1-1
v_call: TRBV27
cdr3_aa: CASSTGNAFEAFF
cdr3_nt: TGTGCCAGCAGCACAGGGAATGCCTTTGAAGCTTTCTTT

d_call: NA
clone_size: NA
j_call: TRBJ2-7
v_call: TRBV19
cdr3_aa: CASSIGVGSYEQYF
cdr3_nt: TGTGCCAGTAGTATAGGGGTTGGGTCCTACGAGCAGTACTTC

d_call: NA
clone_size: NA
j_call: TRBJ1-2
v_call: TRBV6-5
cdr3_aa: CASSYSIQGAYGYTF
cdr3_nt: TGTGCCAGCAGTTACTCGATACAGGGTGCCTATGGCTACACCTTC

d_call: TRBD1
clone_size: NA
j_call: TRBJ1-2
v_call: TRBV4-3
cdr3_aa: CASSQDRGAGGYTF
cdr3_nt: TGCGCCAGCAGCCAAGACAGGGGGGCCGGGGGCTACACCTTC

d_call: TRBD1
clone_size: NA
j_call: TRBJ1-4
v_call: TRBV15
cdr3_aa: CATSGRDRRLINEKLFF
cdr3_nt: TGTGCCACCAGCGGTCGGGACAGGCGCCTTATTAATGAAAAACTGTTTTTT

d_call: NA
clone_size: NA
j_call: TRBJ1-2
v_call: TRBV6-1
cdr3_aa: CASSELTGPSGYTF
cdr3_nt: TGTGCCAGCAGTGAACTGACAGGCCCTTCTGGCTACACCTTC

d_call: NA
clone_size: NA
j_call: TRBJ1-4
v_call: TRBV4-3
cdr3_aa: CASSRTGDGGEKLFF
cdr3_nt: TGCGCCAGCAGCCGGACTGGGGACGGTGGGGAAAAACTGTTTTTT

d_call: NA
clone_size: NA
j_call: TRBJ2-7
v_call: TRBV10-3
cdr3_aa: CAISGSGTLHYEQYF
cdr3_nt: TGTGCCATCAGTGGGTCGGGGACCCTACACTACGAGCAGTACTTC

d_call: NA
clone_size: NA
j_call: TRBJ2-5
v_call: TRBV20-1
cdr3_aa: CSASPRLGEETQYF
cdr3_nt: TGCAGTGCTAGTCCTAGACTAGGCGAAGAGACCCAGTACTTC

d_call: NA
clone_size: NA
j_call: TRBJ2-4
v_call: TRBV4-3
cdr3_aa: CASSQDWGLGGKNIQYF
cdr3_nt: TGCGCCAGCAGCCAAGATTGGGGTTTAGGGGGGAAAAACATTCAGTACTTC

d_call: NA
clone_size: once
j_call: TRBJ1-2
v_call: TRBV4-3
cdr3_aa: CASSQDRSYGYTF
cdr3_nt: TGCGCCAGCAGCCAAGACAGGTCCTATGGCTACACCTTC

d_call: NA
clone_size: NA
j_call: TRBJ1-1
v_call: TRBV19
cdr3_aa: CASSIDRAEGEAFF
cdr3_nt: TGTGCCAGTAGTATAGATAGGGCAGAAGGTGAAGCTTTCTTT

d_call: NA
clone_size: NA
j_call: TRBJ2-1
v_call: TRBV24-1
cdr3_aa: CATSDSNEQFF
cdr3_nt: TGTGCCACCAGTGACTCCAATGAGCAGTTCTTC

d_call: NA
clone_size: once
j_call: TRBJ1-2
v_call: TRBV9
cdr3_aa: CASSAGPTYGYTF
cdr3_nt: TGTGCCAGCAGCGCGGGACCTACCTATGGCTACACCTTC

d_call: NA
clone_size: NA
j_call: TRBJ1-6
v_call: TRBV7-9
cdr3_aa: CASSLALGDTQRLSPLHF
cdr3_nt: TGTGCCAGCAGCTTAGCATTGGGGGACACTCAGAGGCTTTCACCCCTCCACTTT

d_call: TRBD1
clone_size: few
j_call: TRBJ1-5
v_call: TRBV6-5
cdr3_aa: CAIGQGAGNQPQHF
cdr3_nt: TGTGCCATAGGACAGGGGGCCGGCAATCAGCCCCAGCATTTT

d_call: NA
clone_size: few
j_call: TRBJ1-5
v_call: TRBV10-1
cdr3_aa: CARPLVPKEPQHF
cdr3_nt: TGCGCCAGGCCGTTGGTCCCGAAGGAGCCCCAGCATTTT

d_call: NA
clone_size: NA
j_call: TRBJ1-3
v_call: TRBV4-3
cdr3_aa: CASSQVPGLGGNTIYF
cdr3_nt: TGCGCCAGCAGCCAAGTACCCGGGCTTGGAGGAAACACCATATATTTT

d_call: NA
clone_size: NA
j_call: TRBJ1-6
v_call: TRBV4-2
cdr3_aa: CASSQERQAVSPLHF
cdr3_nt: TGTGCCAGCAGCCAAGAGCGACAGGCTGTGTCACCCCTCCACTTT

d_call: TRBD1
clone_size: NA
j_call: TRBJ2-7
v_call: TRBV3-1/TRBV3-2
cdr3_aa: CASSQDRGRHEQYF
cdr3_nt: TGTGCCAGCAGCCAAGACAGGGGGCGACACGAGCAGTACTTC

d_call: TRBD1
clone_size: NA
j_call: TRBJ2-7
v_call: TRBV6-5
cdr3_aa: CASSYVTGVQYF
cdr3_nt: TGTGCCAGCAGTTATGTAACAGGGGTGCAGTACTTC

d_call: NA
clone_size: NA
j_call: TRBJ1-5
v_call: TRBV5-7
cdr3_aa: CASSTHPSLNF
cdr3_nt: TGTGCCAGCAGCACTCACCCGTCCCTAAATTTT

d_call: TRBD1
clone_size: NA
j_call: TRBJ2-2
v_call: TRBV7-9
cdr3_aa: CASSFRDRNTGELFF
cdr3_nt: TGTGCCAGCAGCTTCCGGGACAGGAACACCGGGGAGCTGTTTTTT

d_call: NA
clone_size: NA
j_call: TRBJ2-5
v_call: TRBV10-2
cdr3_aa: CASSPGWETQYF
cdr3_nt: TGCGCCAGCAGTCCTGGGTGGGAGACCCAGTACTTC

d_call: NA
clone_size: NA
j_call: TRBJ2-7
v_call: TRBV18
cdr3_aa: CASSPPSSIYEQYF
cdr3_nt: TGTGCCAGCTCACCACCGTCTTCAATCTACGAGCAGTACTTC

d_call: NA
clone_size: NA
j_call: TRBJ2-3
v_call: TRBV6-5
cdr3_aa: CASSYPTDTQYF
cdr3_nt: TGTGCCAGCAGTTACCCGACAGATACGCAGTATTTT

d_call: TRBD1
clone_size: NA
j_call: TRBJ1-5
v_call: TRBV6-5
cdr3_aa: CASKTGVNQPQHF
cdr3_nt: TGTGCCAGCAAGACAGGGGTCAATCAGCCCCAGCATTTT

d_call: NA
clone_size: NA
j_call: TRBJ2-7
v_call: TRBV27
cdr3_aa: CASSLTGAYEQYF
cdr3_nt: TGTGCCAGCAGTTTAACGGGGGCCTACGAGCAGTACTTC